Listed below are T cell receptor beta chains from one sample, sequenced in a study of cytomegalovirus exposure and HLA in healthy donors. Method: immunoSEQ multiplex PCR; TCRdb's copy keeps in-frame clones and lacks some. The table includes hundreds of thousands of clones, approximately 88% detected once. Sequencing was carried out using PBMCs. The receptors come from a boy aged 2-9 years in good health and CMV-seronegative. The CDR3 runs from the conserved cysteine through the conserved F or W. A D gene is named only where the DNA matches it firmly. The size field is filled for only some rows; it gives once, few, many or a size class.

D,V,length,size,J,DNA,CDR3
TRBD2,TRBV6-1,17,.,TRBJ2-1,TGTGCCAGCAGTGAAATGGGACTAGAAGAATCCTACAATGAGCAGTTCTTC,CASSEMGLEESYNEQFF
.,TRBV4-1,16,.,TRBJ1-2,TGCGCCAGCAGCCAAGGGGTTTGGGGGAGGACCTATGGCTACACCTTC,CASSQGVWGRTYGYTF
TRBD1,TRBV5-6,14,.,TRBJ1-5,TGTGCCAGCAGCTCCGGGACAGGGGTCCAGCCCCAGCATTTT,CASSSGTGVQPQHF
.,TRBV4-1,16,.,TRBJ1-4,TGCGCCAGCAGCCAACTCTGGCGGGCGGTAAATGAAAAACTGTTTTTT,CASSQLWRAVNEKLFF
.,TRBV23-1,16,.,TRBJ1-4,TGCGCCAGCAGTCAGTCTCCCGGAGGGCCTGGGGAAAAACTGTTTTTT,CASSQSPGGPGEKLFF
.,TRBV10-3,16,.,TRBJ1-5,TGTGCCATCACTTTCGGACAACCCTCTAGCAATCAGCCCCAGCATTTT,CAITFGQPSSNQPQHF
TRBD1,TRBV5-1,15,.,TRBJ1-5,TGCGCCAGCAGCTTGGGGGACAGGGAATATCAGCCCCAGCATTTT,CASSLGDREYQPQHF
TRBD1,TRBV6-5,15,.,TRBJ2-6,TGTGCCAGCAGTCACAGGGGGTATGGGGCCAACGTCCTGACTTTC,CASSHRGYGANVLTF
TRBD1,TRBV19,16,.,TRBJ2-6,TGTGCCAGTACCGAGACAGGGGTGTCTGGGGCCAACGTCCTGACTTTC,CASTETGVSGANVLTF
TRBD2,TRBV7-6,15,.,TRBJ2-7,TGTGCCAGCACCGACCAGCGGGGTCCCTCCTACGAGCAGTACTTC,CASTDQRGPSYEQYF
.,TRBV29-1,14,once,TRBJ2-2,TGCAGCGCTAAACAGTTTTCGAACACCGGGGAGCTGTTTTTT,CSAKQFSNTGELFF
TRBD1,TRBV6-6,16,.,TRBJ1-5,TGTGCCAGCAGTCCCCCCGGACAGGGGGCGGTTCAGCCCCAGCATTTT,CASSPPGQGAVQPQHF
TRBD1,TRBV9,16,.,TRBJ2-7,TGTGCCAGCAGCCCCGTACTCGGGACAGGGCACCACGAGCAGTACTTC,CASSPVLGTGHHEQYF
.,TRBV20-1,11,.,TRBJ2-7,TGCAGTGCTAGTAGTTCGAGCGAGCAGTACTTC,CSASSSSEQYF
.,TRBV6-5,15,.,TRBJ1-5,TGTGCCAGCAGTTACCTACCGGGGAGCAATCAGCCCCAGCATTTT,CASSYLPGSNQPQHF
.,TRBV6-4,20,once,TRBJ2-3,TGTGCCAGCAGTGACCCCCAGAGGGCGAGCCGGGAGTCCCACACAGATACGCAGTATTTT,CASSDPQRASRESHTDTQYF
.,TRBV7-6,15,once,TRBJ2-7,TGTGCCAGCAGCTTAGCGCGGGGAAGAGACTACGAGCAGTACTTC,CASSLARGRDYEQYF
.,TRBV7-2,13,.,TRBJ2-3,TGTGCCAGCAGCTTAGAAGGGGTCGGTACGCAGTATTTT,CASSLEGVGTQYF
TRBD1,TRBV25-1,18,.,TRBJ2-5,TGTGCCAGCAGTGAATTGATGATGGCCGGGACAGCCTTAGGGACCCAGTACTTC,CASSELMMAGTALGTQYF
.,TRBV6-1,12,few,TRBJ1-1,TGTGCCAGCAGCCAGATGAACACTGAAGCTTTCTTT,CASSQMNTEAFF
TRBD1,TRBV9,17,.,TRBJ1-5,TGTGCCAGCAGCGTGGAGAATAACAGGGGAAATAATCAGCCCCAGCATTTT,CASSVENNRGNNQPQHF
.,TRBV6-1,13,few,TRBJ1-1,TGTGCCACACACCAGGGATGGAACACTGAAGCTTTCTTT,CATHQGWNTEAFF
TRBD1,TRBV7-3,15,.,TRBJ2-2,TGTGCCAGCAGCTCTCCGGGACAGCCCACCGGGGAGCTGTTTTTT,CASSSPGQPTGELFF
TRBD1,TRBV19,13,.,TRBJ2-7,TGTGCCAGTAGTTACGGGACAGGGTACGAGCAGTACTTC,CASSYGTGYEQYF
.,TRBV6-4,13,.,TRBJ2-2,TGTGCCAGCAGTGATAGAAACACCGGGGAGCTGTTTTTT,CASSDRNTGELFF
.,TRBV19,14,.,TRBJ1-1,TGTGCCAGTAGTCCCCCGACAGGAAACACTGAAGCTTTCTTT,CASSPPTGNTEAFF
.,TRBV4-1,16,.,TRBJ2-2,TGCGCCAGCAGCCAACCGAGGAGGGGAAGGAACGGGGAGCTGTTTTTT,CASSQPRRGRNGELFF
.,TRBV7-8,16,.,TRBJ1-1,TGTGCCAGCAGCCCCATGAGGGAACCTTTGAACACTGAAGCTTTCTTT,CASSPMREPLNTEAFF
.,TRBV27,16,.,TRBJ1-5,TGTGCCAGCAGTTACGAATACAGGGACGGCAATCAGCCCCAGCATTTT,CASSYEYRDGNQPQHF
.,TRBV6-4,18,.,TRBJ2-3,TGTGCCAGCAGTGACTCGAGTCTGCGGGGAACTAGCACAGATACGCAGTATTTT,CASSDSSLRGTSTDTQYF
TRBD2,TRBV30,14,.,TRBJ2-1,TGTGCCTGGAGGGGACTAGTGATCGGCAATGAGCAGTTCTTC,CAWRGLVIGNEQFF
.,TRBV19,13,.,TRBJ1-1,TGTGCCAGTAATGTCGGTCAGGGCACTGAAGCTTTCTTT,CASNVGQGTEAFF
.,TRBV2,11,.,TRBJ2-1,TGTGCCAGCACTCGAGAGGTCGAGCAGTTCTTC,CASTREVEQFF
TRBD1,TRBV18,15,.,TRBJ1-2,TGTGCCAGCTCACCACTGGACAGGGGGAACTATGGCTACACCTTC,CASSPLDRGNYGYTF
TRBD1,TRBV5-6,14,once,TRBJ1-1,TGTGCCAGCAGCCCGGGACAGACGAACACTGAAGCTTTCTTT,CASSPGQTNTEAFF
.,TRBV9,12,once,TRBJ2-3,TGTGCCAGCAGCCCAGGCACAGATACGCAGTATTTT,CASSPGTDTQYF
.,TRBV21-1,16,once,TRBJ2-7,TGTGCCAGCAGCAAAGAATATGCGGGAGGGCCACACGAGCAGTACTTC,CASSKEYAGGPHEQYF
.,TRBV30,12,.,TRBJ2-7,TGTGCCTGGAGTGTACTAGGATACGAGCAGTACTTC,CAWSVLGYEQYF
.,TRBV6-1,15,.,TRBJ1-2,TGTGCCAGCAGTGAAATGGGGGCAGGAGTCTATGGCTACACCTTC,CASSEMGAGVYGYTF
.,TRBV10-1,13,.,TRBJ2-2,TGCGCCAGCAGTTCTGGGAGGACCGGGGAGCTGTTTTTT,CASSSGRTGELFF
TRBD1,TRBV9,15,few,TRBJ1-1,TGTGCCAGCAGCACCCGGGGACAGCCGAACACTGAAGCTTTCTTT,CASSTRGQPNTEAFF
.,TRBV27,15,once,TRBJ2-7,TGTGCCAGCAGTTTCGGGTACCCTCGGAGCTACGAGCAGTACTTC,CASSFGYPRSYEQYF
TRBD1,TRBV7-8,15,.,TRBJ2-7,TGTGCCAGCAGCCGAGAGTACGGGACAGACTACGAGCAGTACTTC,CASSREYGTDYEQYF
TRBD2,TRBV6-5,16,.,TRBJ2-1,TGTGCCAGCAGTTACTCTGGCGGGAGCTCCTACAATGAGCAGTTCTTC,CASSYSGGSSYNEQFF
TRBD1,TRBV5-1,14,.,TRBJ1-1,TGCGCCAGCAGCTCGGGACAGGGTAACACTGAAGCTTTCTTT,CASSSGQGNTEAFF
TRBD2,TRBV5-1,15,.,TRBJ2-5,TGCGCCAGCAGCTTAGCGGGAGGGCCCGATGGGACCCAGTACTTC,CASSLAGGPDGTQYF